The 21 T cell receptor beta chains presented below share a single source sample, sequenced in a study of T cells in localized non-small cell lung cancer. The protocol was immunoSEQ multiplex PCR, while the TCRdb copy is restricted to in-frame clones and leaves out a portion. The profile covers approximately 1,500 clones, with roughly 33% appearing a single time and around 25% taken by the ten largest. Sequenced material: normal lung tissue next to the tumor, taken before any cancer treatment. These receptors were collected from an older female donor with stage I lung adenocarcinoma.

This clone was detected a few times. DNA for the CDR3: TGTGCCAGCTCACCACTACAGGTGGAGGGTGAAGCTTTCTTT. This gives the protein CASSPLQVEGEAFF. The chain employs TRBV18 and TRBJ1-1, with a possible D match to TRBD1 (5 bases). The V end lost 1 base, the J end lost 7 bases, and 13 bases lay between the germline ends. This CDR3 has 14 amino acids. Germline CDR1 reads KGHSH; CDR2 reads LQKENI.

This clone is judged large (0.1 to 1%). This chain links TRBV15 with TRBJ2-3, with 16 bases aligning to TRBD2. Germline V CDR1 and CDR2: LNHNV, YYDKDF (reference sequence). The CDR3 consists of 18 residues. The ends lost 0 bases at V and 3 bases at J; junction bases unmatched: 3. CDR3 protein: CATSRDRGLAGGTDTQYF. The CDR3 region has the DNA TGTGCCACCAGCAGAGATCGGGGACTAGCGGGGGGGACAGATACGCAGTATTTT.

The chain recombines TRBV19 with TRBJ2-1, with 8 bases that match TRBD2. The trim removed 3 bases at V and 8 bases at J, leaving 12 bases unmatched. CDR3 size: 16 residues. CDR1 is LNHDA, CDR2 SQIVND, per germline (reference sequence). CDR3 DNA: TGTGCCAGTAGTATGGGTCTCCGGGGGGGCCTGGATGAGCAGTTCTTC. Its protein is CASSMGLRGGLDEQFF.

V gene TRBV15 combines with J gene TRBJ1-2; 7 bases match TRBD1. The V and J ends lost 3 bases and 4 bases, in that order; junction bases with no gene match: 8. CDR1 is LNHNV and CDR2 is YYDKDF in the germline V gene (reference sequence). The CDR3 has 15 amino acids. The CDR3 protein is CATSRARDRPYGYTF. CDR3 DNA: TGTGCCACCAGCAGGGCCCGGGACAGACCCTATGGCTACACCTTC.

In this sample, this clone turned up once. V is TRBV5-1 and J is TRBJ1-1, with a weak D call TRBD1 (5 bases). The CDR3 covers 14 residues. Trimming removed 6 bases at V and 1 base at J, with 13 bases between. Germline lookup yields CDR1 SGHRS and CDR2 YFSETQ. The CDR3 sequence is CASTSGAANTEAFF. The DNA of the CDR3 is TGCGCCAGCACTTCCGGGGCCGCGAACACTGAAGCTTTCTTT. Complete variable domain (other parts from reference TRBV5-1 and TRBJ1-1): KAGVTQTPRYLIKTRGQQVTLSCSPISGHRSVSWYQQTPGQGLQFLFEYFSETQRNKGNFPGRFSGRQFSNSRSEMNVSTLELGDSALYLCASTSGAANTEAFFGQGTRLTVV.

This clone has just a few counts. The chain uses TRBV11-3 and TRBJ1-3; 10 nucleotides match TRBD1. Trimming removed 6 bases from V and 14 bases from J; junction bases left unmatched: 19. This CDR3 comprises 16 residues. Germline values: CDR1 SGHNT, CDR2 YENEEA. Here the CDR3 DNA reads TGTGCCAGCAGTTCCCCGGCGGGACAGGGGTCCGGGAAGGTATATTTT. Its translation is CASSSPAGQGSGKVYF.

This chain joins TRBV11-3 and TRBJ1-5; D remains unclear. The CDR3 sequence is 16 residues long. The V and J ends lost 3 bases and 1 base respectively, with 13 bases between them. The germline gives CDR1 SGHNT, CDR2 YENEEA. CDR3 sequence reads: CASSFSPRGSNQPQHF. The CDR3 DNA reads TGTGCCAGCAGCTTTAGCCCCCGTGGGAGCAATCAGCCCCAGCATTTT.

For the CDR3, the DNA is TGTGCCAGTAACACAGGGGTTAGCACTGAAGCTTTCTTT. Its translation: CASNTGVSTEAFF. This chain uses TRBV19 with TRBJ1-1, with 7 bases matching TRBD1. Trimming at V came to 7 bases and at J to 4 bases, leaving 6 bases not matched to a gene. Germline lookup yields CDR1 LNHDA and CDR2 SQIVND (reference sequence). The CDR3 is 13 residues long. The variable domain in full, with the rest retrieved from reference TRBV19 and TRBJ1-1, is DGGITQSPKYLFRKEGQNVTLSCEQNLNHDAMYWYRQDPGQGLRLIYYSQIVNDFQKGDIAEGYSVSREKKESFPLTVTSAQKNPTAFYLCASNTGVSTEAFFGQGTRLTVV.

The V and J genes are TRBV11-3 and TRBJ1-3, with a possible D match to TRBD1 (5 bases). The length of the CDR3 is 14 residues. V lost 5 bases to trimming and J lost 4 bases, with 12 bases between them. Germline CDR1 SGHNT, CDR2 YENEEA. As DNA, the CDR3 is TGTGCCAGCAGCCAGGGTTTCTTCGGAAACACCATATATTTT. Amino acid sequence: CASSQGFFGNTIYF.

This clone showed up just a few times. The rearrangement joins TRBV22-1 to TRBJ2-3. TRBV22-1 is recorded as a pseudogene. The CDR3 has 14 amino acids. The CDR3 is CASSYGSSTDTQYF. The CDR3 nucleotides are TGTGCCAGCAGTTACGGCAGTAGCACAGATACGCAGTATTTT.

In this sample, this clone turned up a few times. The chain combines TRBV9 with TRBJ2-1; TRBD2 aligns across 7 bases. The V gene's germline CDR1 is SGDLS and CDR2 YYNGEE. The CDR3 is made up of 15 amino acids. V lost 0 bases and J lost 6; bases outside the gene matches: 6. The CDR3 coding sequence is TGTGCCAGCAGCGTAGCTTCGGGAGGTGGCAATGAGCAGTTCTTC. As protein: CASSVASGGGNEQFF.

This clone was seen only a few times. The chain combines TRBV28 with TRBJ1-2, with 8 bases matching TRBD1. The CDR3 runs 14 residues. From germline, CDR1 is MDHEN and CDR2 SYDVKM. The V gene end was trimmed by 1 base and the J gene end by 6 bases; junction bases not matched to a gene: 4. CDR3 sequence reads: CASSLLSGGNGYTF. In DNA, the CDR3 is TGTGCCAGCAGTTTATTGTCAGGGGGCAATGGCTACACCTTC.

By its share, this clone is medium-sized (0.01 to 0.1%). The chain joins TRBV11-3 to TRBJ1-2; tentative D call: TRBD1 (6 bases). Trimming removed 3 bases from V and 8 bases from J, with 19 bases in between. The CDR3 length is 15 residues. Per the germline V gene, CDR1 is SGHNT and CDR2 is YENEEA. CDR3 sequence reads: CASSLAQGLASGYTF. The CDR3 DNA sequence: TGTGCCAGCAGCTTGGCCCAGGGGTTGGCGTCGGGCTACACCTTC. Together with reference TRBV11-3 and TRBJ1-2, the CDR3 gives the full variable domain: EAGVVQSPRYKIIEKKQPVAFWCNPISGHNTLYWYLQNLGQGPELLIRYENEEAVDDSQLPKDRFSAERLKGVDSTLKIQPAELGDSAVYLCASSLAQGLASGYTFGSGTRLTVV.

This clone was seen a handful of times. The chain couples TRBV11-3 to TRBJ2-7, with TRBD2 matching 13 bases. The germline V gene encodes CDR1 SGHNT and CDR2 YENEEA. The V and J ends lost 5 bases and 2 bases, in that order; junction bases with no gene match: 3. The CDR3 runs 15 residues. For the CDR3, the DNA is TGTGCCAGCAGCCTCGGGACTAGCGGGGCCTACGAGCAGTACTTC. Amino acid sequence: CASSLGTSGAYEQYF.

V is TRBV28 and J is TRBJ2-3, with TRBD2 identical over 10 bases. This CDR3 has 18 amino acids. Trimming at V came to 8 bases and at J to 3 bases, leaving 17 bases not matched to a gene. CDR1 and CDR2 from the germline V gene are MDHEN and SYDVKM. The DNA of the CDR3 is TGTGCCAGCCGACCCACCCCTGGCCAGCGGGAGGGAACAGATACGCAGTATTTT. Its translation: CASRPTPGQREGTDTQYF.

This clone is medium-sized (0.01 to 0.1%). This chain joins TRBV12-5 and TRBJ2-1, with 7 bases that match TRBD1. The length of the CDR3 is 12 residues. Germline values: CDR1 LGHNT, CDR2 FRNRAP. After removal of 6 bases from V and 9 bases from J, the junction contained 5 bases not matched to a gene. CDR3 sequence (DNA): TGTGCTAGTGGCCAATACAGGGGTGAGCAGTTCTTC. This sequence encodes CASGQYRGEQFF.

V usage is TRBV19 and J usage is TRBJ1-5, with D possibly TRBD1 on 6 matching bases. V was cut by 5 bases and J by 2 bases, with 16 bases left in between. Germline V gene sequence: CDR1 LNHDA, CDR2 SQIVND (reference sequence). The CDR3 totals 16 residues. DNA of the CDR3: TGTGCCAGTAGTCCCACAGGGAATGTGGGCAATCAGCCCCAGCATTTT. Residues: CASSPTGNVGNQPQHF.

The V and J genes are TRBV19 and TRBJ1-2; D is ambiguous. The CDR3 sequence is 16 residues long. Germline lookup yields CDR1 LNHDA and CDR2 SQIVND (reference sequence). Trimming took 1 base from V and 6 from J, leaving 18 bases between them. CDR3 coding DNA: TGTGCCAGTAGTATAGCCCACGAGAGTTCGACGGATGGCTACACCTTC. This sequence encodes CASSIAHESSTDGYTF. The whole variable domain, filled in from reference TRBV19 and TRBJ1-2, reads DGGITQSPKYLFRKEGQNVTLSCEQNLNHDAMYWYRQDPGQGLRLIYYSQIVNDFQKGDIAEGYSVSREKKESFPLTVTSAQKNPTAFYLCASSIAHESSTDGYTFGSGTRLTVV.

By proportion, this clone is medium-sized. The chain is built from TRBV6-8 and TRBJ2-5, with 11 bases that match TRBD1. The germline CDR1 and CDR2 sequences are MNHGY and SAAAGT. V trimming: 4 bases; J trimming: 2 bases; junction bases outside the gene matches: 12. The CDR3 runs 18 residues. CDR3 sequence reads: CASSWDRGYSNPQETQYF. In nucleotides, the CDR3 is TGTGCCAGCAGTTGGGACAGGGGGTATTCGAACCCACAAGAGACCCAGTACTTC.

By share of the sample, this clone is large. The chain recombines TRBV28 with TRBJ1-5; D might be TRBD1 (5 bases). CDR1 is MDHEN, CDR2 SYDVKM, per germline. This CDR3 contains 15 residues. The ends were cut back, 5 bases at V and 4 bases at J, with 15 bases in the middle. The CDR3 coding sequence is TGTGCCAGCAGTCCTCTGGCAGGGAGGAATCAGCCCCAGCATTTT. Translating gives CASSPLAGRNQPQHF.

The chain uses TRBV19 and TRBJ2-1; D possibly corresponds to TRBD1 (6 bases). V lost 6 bases and J 11 bases, leaving 20 bases between the germline ends. Germline V CDR1 and CDR2: LNHDA, SQIVND (reference sequence). The CDR3 is 14 amino acids. The CDR3 loop reads CASSEQGYPMKQFF. The CDR3 DNA reads as TGTGCCAGTAGCGAACAGGGATACCCAATGAAGCAGTTCTTC.